These T cell receptor beta chains were read from a single sample in a study of neurological immune-mediated disorders. TCRdb reanalysed the 5' RACE reads using MiXCR and keeps one entry per CDR3 protein. The sample yields about 50,000 distinct CDR3 sequences, roughly 10% seen once. Sequenced sample: PBMCs. These receptor sequences come from a woman aged 40 to 49 in good health. Both conserved end residues are part of each CDR3. The order of the fields is CDR3 DNA, CDR3 protein, D gene, clone size, V gene, J gene. D genes are given only for firm matches. Not every row has a clone size; where given, it reads once, few, many or a size class.

CDR3 DNA: TGCAGTGCCCCCAGGCCCGACACCGGGGAGCTGTTTTTT
CDR3 protein: CSAPRPDTGELFF
D gene: NA
clone size: many
V gene: TRBV20-1
J gene: TRBJ2-2

CDR3 DNA: TGCAGCGCCATCCCCGGGACAGGGGTTGTCTACACCTTC
CDR3 protein: CSAIPGTGVVYTF
D gene: TRBD1
clone size: many
V gene: TRBV20-1
J gene: TRBJ1-2

CDR3 DNA: TGTGCCAGCAGTTACTCGAAGGATCCAGCGGGCTATGTCTGCACCTTC
CDR3 protein: CASSYSKDPAGYVCTF
D gene: NA
clone size: NA
V gene: TRBV6-2/TRBV6-3
J gene: TRBJ1-2

CDR3 DNA: TGTGCCAGCAGCTTAGCGGGACAGGGAGTAGGCTACGAGCAGTACTTC
CDR3 protein: CASSLAGQGVGYEQYF
D gene: TRBD1
clone size: many
V gene: TRBV7-2
J gene: TRBJ2-7

CDR3 DNA: TGTGCCAGCTCATCGTCCGGGACAATAAGCCAGCCCCAGCATTTT
CDR3 protein: CASSSSGTISQPQHF
D gene: NA
clone size: NA
V gene: TRBV18
J gene: TRBJ1-5

CDR3 DNA: TGTGCCAGCGGCAATAATCTCCTTGGGGGCTACACCTTC
CDR3 protein: CASGNNLLGGYTF
D gene: NA
clone size: many
V gene: TRBV7-2
J gene: TRBJ1-2

CDR3 DNA: TGCGCCAGCAGCCAAGAATCACGGAACTATGGCTACACCTTC
CDR3 protein: CASSQESRNYGYTF
D gene: NA
clone size: NA
V gene: TRBV4-1
J gene: TRBJ1-2

CDR3 DNA: TGTGCCAGCAGTTACTCGGGGTTCGATGACTATGGCTACACCTTC
CDR3 protein: CASSYSGFDDYGYTF
D gene: NA
clone size: many
V gene: TRBV6-5
J gene: TRBJ1-2

CDR3 DNA: TGCGCCAGCAGCTTGGCCGTGCCTTCGAACACCGGGGAGCTGTTTTTT
CDR3 protein: CASSLAVPSNTGELFF
D gene: NA
clone size: many
V gene: TRBV5-1
J gene: TRBJ2-2

CDR3 DNA: TGTGCCAGCAGTCAGAACTATGGCTACACCTTC
CDR3 protein: CASSQNYGYTF
D gene: NA
clone size: many
V gene: TRBV25-1
J gene: TRBJ1-2

CDR3 DNA: TGTGCCATCAGCGAAAACTTTAACCCACGGAACTCTGGAAACACCATATATTTT
CDR3 protein: CAISENFNPRNSGNTIYF
D gene: NA
clone size: many
V gene: TRBV10-3
J gene: TRBJ1-3

CDR3 DNA: TGTGCCAGCAGTTCCCAGAGGACTGAAGCTTTCTTT
CDR3 protein: CASSSQRTEAFF
D gene: NA
clone size: many
V gene: TRBV12-3/TRBV12-4
J gene: TRBJ1-1

CDR3 DNA: TGTGCCAGCAGTCCCCATCCCATTGACAATGAGCAGTTCTTC
CDR3 protein: CASSPHPIDNEQFF
D gene: NA
clone size: many
V gene: TRBV6-2/TRBV6-3
J gene: TRBJ2-1

CDR3 DNA: TGTGCCAGCACAAAACGAGGGGAGATTGGCGGGGGGGCCAACAATGAGCAGTTCTTC
CDR3 protein: CASTKRGEIGGGANNEQFF
D gene: TRBD2
clone size: many
V gene: TRBV9
J gene: TRBJ2-1

CDR3 DNA: TGCAGTGCATCACGCGGCCTTCTAACCTACGAGCAGTACTTC
CDR3 protein: CSASRGLLTYEQYF
D gene: NA
clone size: few
V gene: TRBV20-1
J gene: TRBJ2-7

CDR3 DNA: TGCAGTGCTAGAGCCATCGGGACAGGGTTCTACGAGCAGTACTTC
CDR3 protein: CSARAIGTGFYEQYF
D gene: TRBD1
clone size: many
V gene: TRBV20-1
J gene: TRBJ2-7

CDR3 DNA: TGTGCTAGTGGTTTAAGGGGGGCTCGGGACATTCAGTACTTC
CDR3 protein: CASGLRGARDIQYF
D gene: NA
clone size: many
V gene: TRBV12-5
J gene: TRBJ2-4

CDR3 DNA: TGTGCCAGCAGCTCAACCCGAGCGGGGGGCCCCACCGGGGAGCTGTTTTTT
CDR3 protein: CASSSTRAGGPTGELFF
D gene: TRBD2
clone size: NA
V gene: TRBV7-3
J gene: TRBJ2-2

CDR3 DNA: TGTGCCAGCAGCGGGATCAGGGGGCCCACTGAAGCTTTCTTT
CDR3 protein: CASSGIRGPTEAFF
D gene: TRBD1
clone size: many
V gene: TRBV5-6
J gene: TRBJ1-1

CDR3 DNA: TGTGCCACCAGTGAAACTGTACGGGCCCGTTGGTTCTTC
CDR3 protein: CATSETVRARWFF
D gene: NA
clone size: many
V gene: TRBV24-1
J gene: TRBJ2-1